This passage covers 10 T cell receptor beta chains from one sample sequenced in a study of identifying expanded T cells in peripheral blood. Only in-frame clones appear in the TCRdb table, and some are missing; sequencing was by immunoSEQ multiplex PCR. This table has tens of thousands of clones, roughly 86% appearing once. Sequencing input: blood. Receptor source: a person between 18 and 75 years old in good health.

The J gene is TRBJ1-6, the V gene TRBV6-6, with 7 bases identical to TRBD1. Germline V gene data show CDR1 as MNHNY and CDR2 as SVGAGI (reference sequence). The CDR3 covers 16 residues. Trimming took 7 bases from V and 4 from J; bases not matched to a gene: 10. The CDR3 DNA reads TGTGCCAGCAACGGCCAGGGGGAGCGATATAATTCACCCCTCCACTTT. Its protein product is CASNGQGERYNSPLHF.

The rearrangement joins TRBV10-3 to TRBJ1-1; perhaps TRBD1 as D (6 bases). V dropped 6 bases and J dropped 1 base, with 9 bases sitting between them. CDR1 is ENHRY, CDR2 SYGVKD, per germline. The CDR3 consists of 13 residues. The CDR3 DNA sequence: TGTGCCATCAGAAACAGGGAGAACACTGAAGCTTTCTTT. Its translation is CAIRNRENTEAFF.

The gene calls are TRBV6-5 and TRBJ1-1; D not certain. Trimming pared 0 bases from V and 4 bases from J, leaving 6 bases between. The V gene's germline CDR1 is MNHEY and CDR2 SVGAGI. CDR3 size: 13 residues. CDR3 sequence: CASSYSTATEAFF. The CDR3 coding sequence is TGTGCCAGCAGTTACTCTACCGCCACTGAAGCTTTCTTT.

The V and J genes are TRBV27 and TRBJ1-5, with 7 bases fitting TRBD1. J was trimmed by 3 bases and V by 4 bases; bases with no gene match: 24. Germline CDR1 reads MNHEY; CDR2 reads SMNVEV (reference sequence). This CDR3 region has 21 residues. CDR3 DNA: TGTGCCAGCAGTTGCCGGGACAGCCGCGCCAACCCAAGCCACAACAATCAGCCCCAGCATTTT. This sequence encodes CASSCRDSRANPSHNNQPQHF.

Only one count was recorded for this clone. J is TRBJ1-5 and V is TRBV6-1; 8 nucleotides line up with TRBD1. Germline lookup yields CDR1 MNHNS and CDR2 SASEGT. The trim removed 9 bases at V and 2 bases at J, leaving 6 bases unmatched. This CDR3 region has 14 residues. The CDR3 loop reads CASSRQGRNQPQHF. The CDR3, as DNA: TGTGCCAGTTCTCGACAGGGGCGCAATCAGCCCCAGCATTTT.

CDR3 in DNA: TGCGCCAGCAGCTTGGGCAGTTCCTCTGGGGCCAACGTCCTGACTTTC. It encodes CASSLGSSSGANVLTF. The rearrangement uses TRBV5-1 and TRBJ2-6; no reliable D call. Per germline, CDR1 SGHRS and CDR2 YFSETQ. The ends were cut back, 0 bases at V and 0 bases at J, with 7 bases in the middle. The CDR3 is 16 residues long. Together with reference TRBV5-1 and TRBJ2-6, the CDR3 gives the full variable domain: KAGVTQTPRYLIKTRGQQVTLSCSPISGHRSVSWYQQTPGQGLQFLFEYFSETQRNKGNFPGRFSGRQFSNSRSEMNVSTLELGDSALYLCASSLGSSSGANVLTFGAGSRLTVL.

The J gene is TRBJ2-1, the V gene TRBV19, with 10 bases identical to TRBD2. This CDR3 comprises 15 residues. CDR1 and CDR2 (germline): LNHDA, SQIVND (reference sequence). The junction had 11 bases not matched to a gene; V was cut back by 7 bases and J by 8 bases. DNA for the CDR3: TGTGCCAGTACTACTAGCGGGACGCTGGGCTATGAGCAGTTCTTC. It is translated as CASTTSGTLGYEQFF. Using reference TRBV19 and TRBJ2-1 for the parts outside the CDR3, the full variable domain is DGGITQSPKYLFRKEGQNVTLSCEQNLNHDAMYWYRQDPGQGLRLIYYSQIVNDFQKGDIAEGYSVSREKKESFPLTVTSAQKNPTAFYLCASTTSGTLGYEQFFGPGTRLTVL.

The chain couples TRBV5-1 to TRBJ1-1, with 7 bases that match TRBD1. Unmatched junction bases numbered 3, after V lost 3 bases and J lost 4 bases. The V gene's germline CDR1 is SGHRS and CDR2 YFSETQ. The CDR3 extends over 13 amino acids. Written as DNA, the CDR3 is TGCGCCAGCAGCTCACAGGGGTCCACTGAAGCTTTCTTT. As protein: CASSSQGSTEAFF.

This clone has just a few counts. V is TRBV5-4 and J is TRBJ1-2, with 8 bases matching TRBD1. Unmatched junction bases numbered 10, after V lost 4 bases and J lost 8 bases. The CDR3 contains 14 residues. Looked up from germline, CDR1 is SGHNT and CDR2 is YYREEE (reference sequence). The CDR3 here is CASSPDRDRPGYTF. The CDR3 bases are TGTGCCAGCAGCCCGGACCGGGACAGGCCCGGCTACACCTTC.

The chain is built from TRBV15 and TRBJ2-5; TRBD1 matches at 12 bases. Losses at the gene ends were 4 bases for V and 4 bases for J; bases not matched to a gene: 7. The CDR3 is 16 residues long. Germline V gene lookup returns CDR1 LNHNV and CDR2 YYDKDF (reference sequence). The CDR3 region has the DNA TGTGCCACCAGCAAAAGGAGGGACAGGGGGCGAGAGACCCAGTACTTC. Amino acids: CATSKRRDRGRETQYF.